This T cell receptor beta chain was identified in a study of T cell changes during pregnancy in multiple sclerosis. This CDR3 region has 12 residues. Germline CDR1 is SSHAT and CDR2 is FNYEAQ (reference sequence). Generated by immunoSEQ multiplex PCR, the TCRdb table keeps only in-frame clones and is missing some. The table has 55,000 to 70,000 clones, 80% to 95% seen once. Sequenced material: CD4+ T cells from peripheral blood mononuclear cells, taken before pregnancy. The TCR originated in a female donor with multiple sclerosis, enrolled in a pregnancy study. This chain joins TRBV7-7 and TRBJ2-1; 8 nucleotides match TRBD2. The CDR3 loop is CAVKPSGGGLFF. CDR3 nucleotides: TGTGCTGTAAAACCGAGCGGGGGAGGGCTGTTCTTC. The variable domain in full, with the rest retrieved from reference TRBV7-7 and TRBJ2-1, is GAGVSQSPRYKVTKRGQDVTLRCDPISSHATLYWYQQALGQGPEFLTYFNYEAQPDKSGLPSDRFSAERPEGSISTLTIQRTEQRDSAMYRCAVKPSGGGLFFGPGTRLTVL.